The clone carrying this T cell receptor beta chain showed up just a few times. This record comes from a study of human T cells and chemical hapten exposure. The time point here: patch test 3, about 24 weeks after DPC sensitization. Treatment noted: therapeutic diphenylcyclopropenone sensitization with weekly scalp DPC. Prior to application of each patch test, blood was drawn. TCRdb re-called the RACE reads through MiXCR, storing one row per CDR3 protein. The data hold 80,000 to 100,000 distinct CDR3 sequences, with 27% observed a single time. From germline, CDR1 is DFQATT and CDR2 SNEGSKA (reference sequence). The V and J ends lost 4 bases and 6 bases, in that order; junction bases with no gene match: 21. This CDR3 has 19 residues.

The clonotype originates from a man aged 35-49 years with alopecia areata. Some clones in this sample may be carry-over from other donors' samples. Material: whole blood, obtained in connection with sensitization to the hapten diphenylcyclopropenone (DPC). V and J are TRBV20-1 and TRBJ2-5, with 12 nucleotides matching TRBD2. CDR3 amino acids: CSATTGGGSGLAGTKTQYF. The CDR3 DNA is TGCAGTGCTACCACCGGGGGGGGATCAGGACTAGCGGGAACGAAGACCCAGTACTTC.